Listed below are T cell receptor beta chains from one sample, sequenced in a study of blood T cell repertoires in COVID-19. The table came from immunoSEQ multiplex PCR; TCRdb's copy has only in-frame clones and leaves some out. The sample includes about 400,000 clones, roughly nine tenths seen only once; the top ten take about 1.8%. Source material: PBMCs or T cells enriched from blood (not recorded which). The receptor source for this set is a woman aged 25-40 years who had recovered from COVID-19. Both conserved end residues are trimmed from each CDR3. D genes are given only for firm matches.

v_call: TRBV4-3; j_call: TRBJ2-7; d_call: -; cdr3_aa: ASSQLLGESSYEQY
v_call: TRBV6-5; j_call: TRBJ2-7; d_call: TRBD2; cdr3_aa: ASIRGGGSYEQY
v_call: TRBV5-1; j_call: TRBJ2-7; d_call: TRBD2; cdr3_aa: ASSLEATSGIEQY
v_call: TRBV2; j_call: TRBJ2-7; d_call: -; cdr3_aa: ASDRLSYEQY
v_call: TRBV5-1; j_call: TRBJ1-1; d_call: -; cdr3_aa: ASSTRGENTEAF
v_call: TRBV3-1/TRBV3-2; j_call: TRBJ2-2; d_call: TRBD2; cdr3_aa: ASSPVAGGPSGELF
v_call: TRBV5-6; j_call: TRBJ2-6; d_call: -; cdr3_aa: ASSFGATGANVLT
v_call: TRBV6-5; j_call: TRBJ1-1; d_call: -; cdr3_aa: ASISGSKNTEAF
v_call: TRBV5-1; j_call: TRBJ2-7; d_call: TRBD1; cdr3_aa: ASSLGVTGGYEQY
v_call: TRBV19; j_call: TRBJ2-3; d_call: -; cdr3_aa: ASSGPLTCCSTDTQY
v_call: TRBV10-3; j_call: TRBJ2-7; d_call: -; cdr3_aa: AISRGGYEQY
v_call: TRBV28; j_call: TRBJ1-1; d_call: TRBD1; cdr3_aa: ASTFYGTGMGTEAF
v_call: TRBV6-1; j_call: TRBJ2-2; d_call: -; cdr3_aa: ASSERLALAPGELF
v_call: TRBV7-3; j_call: TRBJ2-1; d_call: -; cdr3_aa: ASRSEGDEQF
v_call: TRBV28; j_call: TRBJ2-3; d_call: TRBD2; cdr3_aa: ASSLTASGSSTDTQY
v_call: TRBV27; j_call: TRBJ1-2; d_call: TRBD1; cdr3_aa: ASSRRDSYGYT
v_call: TRBV27; j_call: TRBJ1-1; d_call: -; cdr3_aa: ASSLSRGSNTEAF
v_call: TRBV27; j_call: TRBJ2-7; d_call: -; cdr3_aa: ASSLSWRYYEQY
v_call: TRBV7-2; j_call: TRBJ2-5; d_call: -; cdr3_aa: ASSLGGGELETQY
v_call: TRBV6-5; j_call: TRBJ1-1; d_call: -; cdr3_aa: ASSYYGEAF
v_call: TRBV6-1; j_call: TRBJ1-6; d_call: -; cdr3_aa: ASSEQPGGPLH